The rows below give T cell receptor beta chains drawn from one sample of a study of CD8 T cells in Susac syndrome. One entry per CDR3 protein results from TCRdb running MiXCR on the immunoSEQ multiplex PCR reads. The sample holds around 200,000 distinct CDR3 sequences, approximately 95% seen once. Source material: CD4+ T cells from PBMCs. These receptor sequences come from a human donor in good health. The CDR3 runs from the conserved cysteine through the conserved F or W. D genes are given only for firm matches. The size of a clone is reported for some rows only, either as once, few or many, or as a class for expanded clones.

TRBV3-1	.	TRBJ2-1	.	14	TGTGCCAGCAGCCAGACGGGTGGCTACAATGAGCAGTTCTTC	CASSQTGGYNEQFF
TRBV18	.	TRBJ2-2	.	14	TGTGCCAGTTCCTCGCGGGACCGCAGCTGGGAGCTGTTTTTT	CASSSRDRSWELFF
TRBV28	.	TRBJ2-6	.	15	TGTGCCAGCAGAGAAGGGGGCTCTGGGGCCAACGTCCTGACTTTC	CASREGGSGANVLTF
TRBV29-1	.	TRBJ2-3	.	16	TGCAGCGTTCTTTGGTCCCGCTACAGCTACGCAGATACGCAGTATTTT	CSVLWSRYSYADTQYF
TRBV18	.	TRBJ1-2	.	13	TGTGCCAGCTCACCGACAGAAACCTATGGCTACACCTTC	CASSPTETYGYTF
TRBV29-1	TRBD1	TRBJ1-2	few	12	TGCAGCGTTGGTGGGACAGGGAGTGGCTACACCTTC	CSVGGTGSGYTF
TRBV5-1	.	TRBJ2-5	.	12	TGCGCCAGCAGCTTCTCCTTAGGGACCCAGTACTTC	CASSFSLGTQYF
TRBV20-1	TRBD2	TRBJ2-1	.	14	TGCAGTGCTCTAACTAGCGGGAGGTACAATGAGCAGTTCTTC	CSALTSGRYNEQFF
TRBV28	.	TRBJ1-2	.	13	TGTGCCAGCACCGACTCCGGGGGGCGCGGCTACACCTTC	CASTDSGGRGYTF
TRBV3-1	.	TRBJ2-2	.	14	TGTGCCAGCAGTGGCCAGGGTTCCACCGGGGAGCTGTTTTTT	CASSGQGSTGELFF
TRBV5-4	.	TRBJ1-2	.	15	TGTGCCAGCAGCCCAAGAGAACTGCCCTTCTATGGCTACACCTTC	CASSPRELPFYGYTF
TRBV7-8	TRBD1	TRBJ1-5	.	14	TGTGCCAGCAGCCGACAGGGGAGGGATCAGCCCCAGCATTTT	CASSRQGRDQPQHF
TRBV7-2	.	TRBJ2-1	.	12	TGTGCCAGCAGCTCACCCGGGGATGAGCAGTTCTTC	CASSSPGDEQFF
TRBV29-1	.	TRBJ1-4	.	10	TGCAGCGCCGGAGACGAAAAACTGTTTTTT	CSAGDEKLFF
TRBV28	.	TRBJ1-2	.	13	TGTGCCAGCAGTTTTGGAGGCTACTATGGCTACACCTTC	CASSFGGYYGYTF
TRBV29-1	.	TRBJ2-3	.	15	TGCAGCGTGATGAAGCGTGGGGCACACACAGATACGCAGTATTTT	CSVMKRGAHTDTQYF
TRBV27	.	TRBJ1-1	.	14	TGTGCCAGCAGTTTCCTCTCGGGGAACACTGAAGCTTTCTTT	CASSFLSGNTEAFF
TRBV12-3/TRBV12-4	.	TRBJ1-1	.	14	TGTGCCAGCAGTTTAGGTCGACCGATAACCGAAGCTTTCTTT	CASSLGRPITEAFF
TRBV19	.	TRBJ1-5	.	15	TGTGCCAGTAGTATAATCACAGGCCCGAATCAGCCCCAGCATTTT	CASSIITGPNQPQHF
TRBV30	.	TRBJ1-5	.	13	TGTGCCTGGGACGGATCAGGGGATCAGCCCCAGCATTTT	CAWDGSGDQPQHF
TRBV2	TRBD2	TRBJ2-1	.	14	TGTGCCAGCAGTGAAGTTCGGGGGGGAAATGAGCAGTTCTTC	CASSEVRGGNEQFF
TRBV27	TRBD1	TRBJ1-4	.	14	TGTGCCAGCAGTATGGGACAGCAAGATGGAAAACTGTTTTTT	CASSMGQQDGKLFF
TRBV12-3/TRBV12-4	.	TRBJ2-5	.	13	TGTGCCAGCAGTCACGACATTCAAGAGACCCAGTACTTC	CASSHDIQETQYF
TRBV12-3/TRBV12-4	TRBD2	TRBJ2-3	.	15	TGTGCCAGCAGTCCTCGGGGGGAGGGCACAGATACGCAGTATTTT	CASSPRGEGTDTQYF
TRBV30	.	TRBJ2-1	.	11	TGTGCCTGGGAGAGCGTCAATGAGCAGTTCTTC	CAWESVNEQFF
TRBV12-3/TRBV12-4	.	TRBJ1-4	.	11	TGTGCCAGCCAGGGTGGTGTAAAACTGTTTTTT	CASQGGVKLFF
TRBV28	.	TRBJ2-5	.	15	TGTGCCAGCAGTCCACATCACAGGGTCCAAGAGACCCAGTACTTC	CASSPHHRVQETQYF
TRBV3-1	.	TRBJ2-2	.	14	TGTGCCAGCAGCCAAGTCCGTTCTGGCGGGGAGCTGTTTTTT	CASSQVRSGGELFF
TRBV20-1	.	TRBJ2-6	.	15	TGCAGTGCTAGAGATCAAAGCTCTGGGGCCAACGTCCTGACTTTC	CSARDQSSGANVLTF
TRBV6-5	TRBD1	TRBJ1-6	.	16	TGTGCCAGCAGTTACGGGTTGGGGACAGGGGATTCACCCCTCCACTTT	CASSYGLGTGDSPLHF